This T cell receptor (beta chain) was identified in a study of cytomegalovirus exposure and HLA in healthy donors. General study points: Sequencing probably produced one cluster of sequence variants that were highly shared.

A word on this clone: The antigen remains undetermined.

13 Jbeta primers and 60 Vbeta primers were used for the PCR. Produced via immunoSEQ multiplex PCR; TCRdb's table is partial and in-frame only. In the table there are over 200,000 clones, roughly 68% of which are singletons. Per the germline V gene, CDR1 is SGHDT and CDR2 is YYEEEE. V was pared by 2 bases and J by 5 bases, with 4 bases of the junction left unmatched. The CDR3 totals 15 residues. This TCR came from a man aged 35 to 55 in good health and CMV-seropositive. The chain uses TRBV5-6 and TRBJ2-2, with 9 bases lining up with TRBD1. Material: PBMCs. The DNA for the CDR3 is TGTGCCAGCAGCTTCGGACAGGGGAAGACCGGGGAGCTGTTTTTT. This encodes CASSFGQGKTGELFF. Full variable domain (rest looked up from reference TRBV5-6 and TRBJ2-2): DAGVTQSPTHLIKTRGQQVTLRCSPKSGHDTVSWYQQALGQGPQFIFQYYEEEERQRGNFPDRFSGHQFPNYSSELNVNALLLGDSALYLCASSFGQGKTGELFFGEGSRLTVL.